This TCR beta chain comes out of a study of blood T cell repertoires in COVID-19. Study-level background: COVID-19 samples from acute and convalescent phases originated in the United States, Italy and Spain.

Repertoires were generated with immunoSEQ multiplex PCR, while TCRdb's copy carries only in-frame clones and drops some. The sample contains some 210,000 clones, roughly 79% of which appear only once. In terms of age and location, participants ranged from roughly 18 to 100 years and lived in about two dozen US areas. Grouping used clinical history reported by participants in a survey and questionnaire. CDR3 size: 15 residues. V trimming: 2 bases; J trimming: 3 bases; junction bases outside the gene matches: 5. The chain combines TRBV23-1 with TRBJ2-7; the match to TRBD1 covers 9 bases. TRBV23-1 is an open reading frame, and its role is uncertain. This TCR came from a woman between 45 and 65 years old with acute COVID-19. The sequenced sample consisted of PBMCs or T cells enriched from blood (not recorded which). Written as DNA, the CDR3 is TGCGCCAGCAGTCAAACCGGGACAGGGTTCTACGAGCAGTACTTC. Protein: CASSQTGTGFYEQYF.